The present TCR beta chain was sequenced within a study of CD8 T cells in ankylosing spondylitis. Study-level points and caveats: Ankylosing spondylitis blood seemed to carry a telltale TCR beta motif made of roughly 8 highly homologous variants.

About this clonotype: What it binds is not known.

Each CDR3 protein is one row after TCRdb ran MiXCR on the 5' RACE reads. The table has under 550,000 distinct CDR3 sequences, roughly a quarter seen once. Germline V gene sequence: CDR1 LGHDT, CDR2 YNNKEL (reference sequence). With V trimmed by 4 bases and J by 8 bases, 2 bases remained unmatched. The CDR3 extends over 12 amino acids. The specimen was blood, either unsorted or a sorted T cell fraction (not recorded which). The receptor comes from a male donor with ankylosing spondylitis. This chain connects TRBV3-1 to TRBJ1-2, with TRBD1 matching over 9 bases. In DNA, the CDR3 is TGTGCCAGCAGCCCCACAGGGGGCGGCTACACCTTC. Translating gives CASSPTGGGYTF.